These T cell receptor beta chains were read from a single sample in a study of CD8 T cells in ankylosing spondylitis. TCRdb independently ran MiXCR on the 5' RACE reads; one entry per CDR3 protein. In the table there are 150,000 to 200,000 distinct CDR3 sequences, 15% to 20% of which are singletons. The sequenced sample was blood, either unsorted or a sorted T cell fraction (not recorded which). These receptors were taken from a male donor aged 10 to 30 with ankylosing spondylitis or in good health (not recorded which). CDR3s include the opening cysteine and the closing phenylalanine or tryptophan. A D gene is named only where the DNA matches it firmly. The listing skips clone size in some rows; elsewhere it reads once, few, many or a size class.

j_gene | v_gene | abundance | d_gene | CDR3aa | CDR3nt
TRBJ2-1 | TRBV4-1 | . | . | CASSQTGRGADRYNEQFF | TGCGCCAGCAGCCAAACGGGGAGAGGAGCAGATCGGTACAATGAGCAGTTCTTC
TRBJ1-5 | TRBV12-3/TRBV12-4 | many | TRBD1 | CASSTGQGSGQPQHF | TGTGCCAGCAGTACCGGACAGGGGAGCGGCCAGCCCCAGCATTTT
TRBJ2-1 | TRBV29-1 | once | TRBD2 | CSVVGLAGGFYNEQFF | TGCAGCGTAGTGGGACTAGCGGGAGGATTCTACAATGAGCAGTTCTTC
TRBJ2-7 | TRBV10-3 | many | . | CAISESNGLEQYF | TGTGCCATCAGTGAGTCGAACGGGCTGGAGCAGTACTTC
TRBJ1-2 | TRBV7-9 | many | . | CASSPAGALVGYTF | TGTGCCAGCAGCCCAGCCGGGGCCCTCGTGGGCTACACCTTC
TRBJ2-5 | TRBV4-1 | many | TRBD1 | CASSQGTGSALQETQYF | TGCGCCAGCAGCCAAGGGACAGGGAGCGCTTTACAAGAGACCCAGTACTTC
TRBJ2-5 | TRBV3-1 | . | . | CASSQPTYPETQYF | TGTGCCAGCAGCCAGCCGACTTATCCCGAGACCCAGTACTTC
TRBJ2-5 | TRBV5-6 | many | . | CASSDIMAETQYF | TGTGCCAGCAGCGACATCATGGCGGAGACCCAGTACTTC
TRBJ2-1 | TRBV20-1 | many | . | CSAFGSRDEQFF | TGCAGTGCTTTCGGGAGTCGCGATGAGCAGTTCTTC
TRBJ2-1 | TRBV20-1 | many | TRBD2 | CSARERERYNEQFF | TGCAGTGCTAGAGAGCGGGAGAGGTACAATGAGCAGTTCTTC
TRBJ2-3 | TRBV20-1 | many | . | CSASLVISGTDTQYF | TGCAGTGCTAGTCTTGTAATATCCGGCACAGATACGCAGTATTTT
TRBJ2-2 | TRBV7-9 | few | TRBD1 | CASSSSTGWDTGELFF | TGTGCCAGCAGCTCTTCGACAGGGTGGGACACCGGGGAGCTGTTTTTT
TRBJ2-1 | TRBV24-1 | many | . | CATSGWTESINNEQFF | TGTGCCACCAGTGGGTGGACAGAGAGTATCAACAATGAGCAGTTCTTC
TRBJ2-1 | TRBV7-9 | few | . | CASSLAGGRVEREKFNEQFF | TGTGCCAGCAGCTTAGCGGGGGGCAGGGTAGAACGGGAAAAGTTCAATGAGCAGTTCTTC
TRBJ2-3 | TRBV7-8 | many | TRBD2 | CASSSAPSGRVSDTQYF | TGTGCCAGCAGCTCGGCCCCCAGCGGGAGAGTCTCAGATACGCAGTATTTT
TRBJ2-1 | TRBV29-1 | . | . | CSVAGGHGYNEQFF | TGCAGCGTTGCGGGGGGCCACGGCTACAATGAGCAGTTCTTC
TRBJ2-7 | TRBV12-3/TRBV12-4 | many | TRBD1 | CASSLFGTGASEQYF | TGTGCCAGCAGTTTATTCGGGACAGGGGCTTCCGAGCAGTACTTC
TRBJ2-4 | TRBV19 | many | . | CASNGPGAGIQYF | TGTGCCAGTAACGGCCCCGGGGCGGGCATTCAGTACTTC
TRBJ1-1 | TRBV6-1 | many | . | CASRETLGTEAFF | TGTGCCAGCAGAGAGACCCTGGGGACTGAAGCTTTCTTT
TRBJ2-7 | TRBV25-1 | . | TRBD2 | CASSELLASTYEQYF | TGTGCCAGCAGTGAGTTACTAGCGTCAACCTACGAGCAGTACTTC
TRBJ2-1 | TRBV28 | many | . | CASRGRTPWNEQFF | TGTGCCAGCCGAGGGCGGACCCCGTGGAATGAGCAGTTCTTC
TRBJ2-1 | TRBV2 | . | . | CASSALLVPSFGEQFF | TGTGCCAGCAGTGCCCTGCTAGTTCCCTCTTTTGGTGAGCAGTTCTTC
TRBJ1-1 | TRBV20-1 | many | . | CSARGRVFTEAFF | TGCAGTGCTAGAGGTCGTGTTTTCACTGAAGCTTTCTTT
TRBJ2-1 | TRBV7-8 | many | . | CASRPTGSPVNEQFF | TGTGCCAGCAGGCCAACAGGGAGTCCCGTCAATGAGCAGTTCTTC
TRBJ2-4 | TRBV20-1 | many | TRBD2 | CSARDGTRLNIQYF | TGCAGTGCTAGAGATGGGACTAGGCTGAACATTCAGTACTTC
TRBJ2-1 | TRBV29-1 | . | . | CSVVFFGPNGYEQFF | TGCAGCGTTGTGTTCTTTGGACCGAACGGGTATGAGCAGTTCTTC
TRBJ1-1 | TRBV20-1 | once | . | CSARDLPGAFF | TGCAGTGCTAGAGATCTCCCGGGGGCTTTCTTT
TRBJ2-5 | TRBV20-1 | once | . | CSAAGYSAGTQYF | TGCAGTGCTGCAGGATACTCTGCGGGGACCCAGTACTTC
TRBJ2-3 | TRBV12-3/TRBV12-4 | many | . | CASTEGGRGTQYF | TGTGCCAGCACCGAGGGGGGCCGGGGTACGCAGTATTTT
TRBJ2-7 | TRBV15 | . | TRBD2 | CATSREWAGGYEQYF | TGTGCCACCAGCAGAGAATGGGCGGGAGGCTACGAGCAGTACTTC
TRBJ2-7 | TRBV5-1 | many | . | CASSAEQGVSYEQYF | TGCGCCAGCAGCGCTGAGCAGGGCGTCTCCTACGAGCAGTACTTC
TRBJ2-6 | TRBV6-5 | . | . | CASRMSGANVLTF | TGTGCCAGCAGGATGTCTGGGGCCAACGTCCTGACTTTC
TRBJ2-3 | TRBV12-3/TRBV12-4 | many | TRBD1 | CASSLRTRDRITDTQYF | TGTGCCAGCAGCCTGAGGACCCGGGACAGAATTACAGATACGCAGTATTTT
TRBJ2-1 | TRBV11-2 | many | . | CASRSDRSSYNEQFF | TGTGCCAGCAGATCAGATCGAAGCTCCTACAATGAGCAGTTCTTC
TRBJ2-5 | TRBV3-1 | . | TRBD2 | CASIASGRRQETQYF | TGTGCCAGCATCGCTAGCGGGAGGCGTCAAGAGACCCAGTACTTC
TRBJ2-7 | TRBV4-3 | many | . | CASSQAAGSSYEQYF | TGCGCCAGCAGCCAAGCTGCCGGGAGCTCCTACGAGCAGTACTTC
TRBJ2-7 | TRBV14 | many | . | CASSLAGIAYEQYF | TGTGCCAGCAGCCTGGCAGGGATTGCGTACGAGCAGTACTTC
TRBJ2-7 | TRBV28 | many | TRBD1 | CASFARGRVGQYF | TGTGCCAGCTTTGCCAGGGGGCGCGTCGGGCAGTACTTC
TRBJ2-7 | TRBV5-6 | many | TRBD2 | CASMTSGSGYEQYF | TGTGCCAGCATGACTAGCGGGAGCGGCTACGAGCAGTACTTC
TRBJ1-5 | TRBV7-2 | few | TRBD1 | CASSARDRDNQPQHF | TGTGCCAGCAGCGCCCGGGACAGGGACAATCAGCCCCAGCATTTT
TRBJ1-2 | TRBV5-6 | many | . | CASSLGEPYGYGYTF | TGTGCCAGCAGCTTGGGCGAACCCTATGGCTATGGCTACACCTTC
TRBJ2-3 | TRBV6-5 | few | TRBD2 | CASSISGRRGDTQYF | TGTGCCAGCAGTATTAGCGGGAGGCGTGGAGATACGCAGTATTTT
TRBJ1-1 | TRBV12-3/TRBV12-4 | many | . | CASSFDENTEAFF | TGTGCCAGCAGTTTCGACGAGAACACTGAAGCTTTCTTT
TRBJ2-2 | TRBV11-2 | many | . | CASSAPGELFF | TGTGCCAGCAGCGCCCCCGGGGAGCTGTTTTTT
TRBJ2-2 | TRBV29-1 | once | TRBD2 | CSVEMQRGHTGELFF | TGCAGCGTTGAAATGCAGCGGGGGCACACCGGGGAGCTGTTTTTT
TRBJ2-1 | TRBV6-4 | . | . | CASSDSLGINEQFF | TGTGCCAGCAGTGACTCTCTGGGTATCAATGAGCAGTTCTTC
TRBJ2-1 | TRBV2 | many | . | CASSDHGSTYNEQFF | TGTGCCAGCAGTGATCACGGCAGCACCTACAATGAGCAGTTCTTC
TRBJ2-7 | TRBV20-1 | many | . | CSARPLTGYEQYF | TGCAGTGCTAGGCCACTCACTGGCTACGAGCAGTACTTC
TRBJ2-7 | TRBV6-6 | many | TRBD1 | CASSYWDRGIEQYF | TGTGCCAGCAGTTACTGGGACAGGGGTATCGAGCAGTACTTC
TRBJ1-1 | TRBV20-1 | . | . | CSAIESWTEAFF | TGCAGTGCTATAGAGAGTTGGACTGAAGCTTTCTTT